This entry is about one T cell receptor (beta chain). Its antigen remains unknown. The data originate from a study of OX40 agonist ivuxolimab in advanced cancers. The wider study: Among those treated, three patients had partial responses, one with hepatocellular carcinoma and two with cutaneous melanoma. Overall study results and limits: No determination was made of the antigen specificity of the expanded peripheral T cells.

CDR1 and CDR2 (germline): SGDLS, YYNGEE. V was cut by 8 bases and J by 1 base, with 9 bases left in between. CDR3 size: 12 residues. Using immunoSEQ multiplex PCR, the repertoire was profiled, and TCRdb retains in-frame clones only, with some absent. The sample contains 80,000 to 100,000 clones, 94% of which appear only once. The chain employs TRBV9 and TRBJ1-1; weak D call: TRBD1 (5 bases). The sequencing here drew on CD4+ or CD8+ T cells sorted from blood, taken in a trial of the OX40 agonist ivuxolimab. The clonotype was recovered from an adult with an advanced solid tumor such as melanoma, head and neck, liver or kidney cancer. For the CDR3, the DNA is TGTGCCAGTGGGGGTTGGAACACTGAAGCTTTCTTT. Translation gives CASGGWNTEAFF.